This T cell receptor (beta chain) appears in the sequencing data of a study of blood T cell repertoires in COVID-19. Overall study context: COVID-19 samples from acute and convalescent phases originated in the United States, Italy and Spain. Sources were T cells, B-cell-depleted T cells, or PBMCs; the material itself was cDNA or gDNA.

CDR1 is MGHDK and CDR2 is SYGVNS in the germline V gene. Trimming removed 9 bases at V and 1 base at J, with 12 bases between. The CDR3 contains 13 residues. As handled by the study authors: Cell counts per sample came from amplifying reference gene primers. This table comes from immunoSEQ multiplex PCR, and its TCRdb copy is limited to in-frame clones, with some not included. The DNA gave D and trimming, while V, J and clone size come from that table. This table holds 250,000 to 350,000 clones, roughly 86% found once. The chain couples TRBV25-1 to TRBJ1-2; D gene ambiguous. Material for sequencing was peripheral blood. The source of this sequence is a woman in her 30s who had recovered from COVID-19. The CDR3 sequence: CARTGIHNYGYTF. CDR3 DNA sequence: TGTGCCAGAACCGGGATACATAACTATGGCTACACCTTC.